This TCR beta chain was sequenced in a study of blood T cell repertoires in COVID-19 (dated by TCRdb to about 2020). With regard to the full study: Collaborator samples came from the United States, Italy and Spain and covered acute and convalescent phases of COVID-19. The prospective study material was composed of cDNA or gDNA derived from T cells, B-cell-depleted T cells, or PBMCs. The dataset comprised deeply sampled blood TCRbeta repertoires from subjects exposed to, actively infected with, or recovered from COVID-19. The repertoires were made available in a free public database intended to serve as a resource for research on the immune response to SARS-CoV-2. The samples were drawn from two sources: the first 160 participants of the ongoing ImmuneRACE study, and 950 to 1,500 subjects contributed by 6 global collaborators. Nearly every sample came with metadata listing a de-identified subject ID, COVID-19 status, age in years and sex. Where available, HLA class I and class II types were taken from metadata supplied by the sample provider and were not determined by assay-based typing.

At one collaborating source in Seattle, patients were enrolled during active infection and were followed longitudinally through the course of disease. Each collaborating institution followed its own protocols to collect whole blood in K2EDTA tubes. For TCRbeta analysis, collaborators shipped samples in one of three forms: frozen whole blood, isolated PBMCs, or DNA extracted from either of those sample types. The immunoSEQ Assay, a bias-controlled multiplex PCR, was used to amplify TCRbeta CDR3 regions from genomic DNA. Per the source publication's procedure: The number of nucleated cells in each sample was estimated by amplification of reference gene primers within the assay. To quantify the absolute abundance of each unique TCRbeta CDR3 rearrangement, sequence reads were collapsed and filtered. For each sample, productive Simpson clonality was calculated by taking the square root of Simpson's diversity index across productive rearrangements. Sourced from immuneACCESS, this table was stored by TCRdb with only in-frame sequences that have V and J called. A share of the clones is absent; for the studies checked, an unresolved V gene accounts for under half, and the remainder has no known explanation. The V and J calls and the clone size are those of that table, but D and trimming were determined from the DNA. The sample data list fewer than 250,000 clones, and 92% of these were observed just once. The ten largest clones capture about 0.8% of the sample.

A remark on this clone: The antigen it recognizes is unknown. There are no base qualities to consult, and no much larger clone falls within one base.

The full study reports these points: The amount of clinical and demographic metadata varied by source and participant and was provided uncurated.

From its cysteine to its phenylalanine, the CDR3 spans 15 amino acids. Just CDR3 DNA is preserved here, 45 bases in frame from base 1. Trimming accounts for 3 bases at V and 5 bases at J, while the number of junction bases matched to no gene is 6. The germline V gene (reference sequence) provides CDR1 LNHDA and CDR2 SQIVND. This sequence was found in a man aged 55 to 70 with COVID-19, enrolled during active disease. In this chain, TRBV19 is recombined with TRBJ1-4; TRBD1 aligns with 7 central bases. Sequencing used peripheral blood. The CDR3 region has the sequence CASSIQQGINEKLFF. The sequence in DNA is TGTGCCAGTAGTATCCAACAGGGGATAAATGAAAAACTGTTTTTT.